This T cell receptor (beta chain) is from a study of cytomegalovirus exposure and HLA in healthy donors. Looking at the study overall: A subsequent analysis reported that the 95 to 150 validation repertoires were produced on the same platform that had also been used for the 550 to 750 first-cohort repertoires.

Study outcomes and limitations: Whilst most TCR sequences proved rare, a subset of public TCRs occurred across many donors. Cytomegalovirus-associated status was assigned to some 180 TCR beta chains. According to a subsequent analysis, TCR clusters from the first cohort were inclined to appear together in the 100 to 150 validation repertoires.

With respect to this clone: What it binds is unknown.

Method: immunoSEQ multiplex PCR; TCRdb's copy keeps in-frame clones and lacks some. Among about 120,000 clones listed, 70% to 90% were seen once. Germline trimming cut 6 bases from V and 0 bases from J; bases unmatched to any gene: 7. Germline CDR1 and CDR2: MNHEY and SMNVEV (reference sequence). The CDR3 runs 15 residues. The clonotype was recovered from a woman between 18 and 29 years old in good health and CMV-seronegative. This rearrangement joins TRBV27 to TRBJ2-7, with 8 bases fitting TRBD2. The sequenced material came from PBMCs. CDR3 in DNA: TGTGCCAGCAGCCCGCGGGGGGCGGGCTCCTACGAGCAGTACTTC. This sequence encodes CASSPRGAGSYEQYF.